A selection of T cell receptor beta chains follows, all from one sample in a study of blood T cell repertoires in COVID-19. Libraries were prepared by immunoSEQ multiplex PCR; TCRdb keeps only in-frame clonotypes and omits some of them. This sample has around 370,000 clones, with around 91% found just once. Source material: peripheral blood. All receptors come from a man aged 18 to 30 with active or convalescent COVID-19. The CDR3 runs from the conserved cysteine through the conserved F or W. Each record gives: clone size, V gene, D gene, J gene, CDR3 DNA, CDR3 protein. The D gene is left open where the match is weak. Rows may omit the clone size; those that give it use once, few, many or a size class.

clone size: .; V gene: TRBV28; D gene: TRBD1; J gene: TRBJ2-3; CDR3 DNA: TGTGCCAGCAGACCTCGTGACAGGGGTTATACAGATACGCAGTATTTT; CDR3 protein: CASRPRDRGYTDTQYF
clone size: .; V gene: TRBV13; D gene: TRBD1; J gene: TRBJ1-1; CDR3 DNA: TGTGCCAGCAGCTTAAGGGGGCTGAACACTGAAGCTTTCTTT; CDR3 protein: CASSLRGLNTEAFF
clone size: .; V gene: TRBV5-8; D gene: .; J gene: TRBJ1-5; CDR3 DNA: TGTGCCAGTGCGCAGACTCTGACTGGGAGCAATCAGCCCCAGCATTTT; CDR3 protein: CASAQTLTGSNQPQHF
clone size: .; V gene: TRBV24-1; D gene: TRBD1; J gene: TRBJ2-1; CDR3 DNA: TGTGCCACCAGTGATAACCCGACAGGGAACAATGAGCAGTTCTTC; CDR3 protein: CATSDNPTGNNEQFF
clone size: .; V gene: TRBV28; D gene: .; J gene: TRBJ1-2; CDR3 DNA: TGTGCCAGCAGCCCCCCAAGGTTAAGCGTCTATGGCTACACCTTC; CDR3 protein: CASSPPRLSVYGYTF
clone size: .; V gene: TRBV5-5; D gene: .; J gene: TRBJ2-1; CDR3 DNA: TGTGCCAGCAGCTTGTACGGGACACCATACAATGAGCAGTTCTTC; CDR3 protein: CASSLYGTPYNEQFF
clone size: .; V gene: TRBV29-1; D gene: .; J gene: TRBJ2-1; CDR3 DNA: TGCAGCCTTGTTGAGCCCAATAGATCCTACAATGAGCAGTTCTTC; CDR3 protein: CSLVEPNRSYNEQFF
clone size: .; V gene: TRBV10-1; D gene: TRBD2; J gene: TRBJ2-5; CDR3 DNA: TGCGCCAGCAGTGACGCCGGGACTAGCGGGAAGGAGACCCAGTACTTC; CDR3 protein: CASSDAGTSGKETQYF
clone size: .; V gene: TRBV11-2; D gene: TRBD1; J gene: TRBJ1-1; CDR3 DNA: TGTGCCAGCAGCTTACGGACAGGGGGTAAAGAAGCTTTCTTT; CDR3 protein: CASSLRTGGKEAFF
clone size: .; V gene: TRBV6-2/TRBV6-3; D gene: TRBD1; J gene: TRBJ1-5; CDR3 DNA: TGTGCCAGCAGCACTCCGGGACAGGGAGCCCCATTGAGCAATCAGCCCCAGCATTTT; CDR3 protein: CASSTPGQGAPLSNQPQHF
clone size: .; V gene: TRBV5-1; D gene: TRBD1; J gene: TRBJ1-4; CDR3 DNA: TGCGCCAGCAGCACCCTAGGACAGGGGGCAACTAATGAAAAACTGTTTTTT; CDR3 protein: CASSTLGQGATNEKLFF
clone size: .; V gene: TRBV10-3; D gene: .; J gene: TRBJ2-5; CDR3 DNA: TGTGCCATCAGAGGGGAAGAGACCCAGTACTTC; CDR3 protein: CAIRGEETQYF
clone size: .; V gene: TRBV9; D gene: TRBD2; J gene: TRBJ2-7; CDR3 DNA: TGTGCCAGCAGCGACACCCTAGCGGGAGCTCCCTACTACGAGCAGTACTTC; CDR3 protein: CASSDTLAGAPYYEQYF
clone size: .; V gene: TRBV6-5; D gene: .; J gene: TRBJ1-4; CDR3 DNA: TGTGCCAGCAGAATCGACAGCCCTGAAAAACTGTTTTTT; CDR3 protein: CASRIDSPEKLFF
clone size: once; V gene: TRBV5-5; D gene: TRBD2; J gene: TRBJ2-7; CDR3 DNA: TGTGCCAGCAGCCGAACCCAACTAGCGGTAGACTACGAGCAGTACTTC; CDR3 protein: CASSRTQLAVDYEQYF
clone size: .; V gene: TRBV6-5; D gene: .; J gene: TRBJ2-1; CDR3 DNA: TGTGCCAGCCGGCGGGACCTAAGCTCCTACAATGAGCAGTTCTTC; CDR3 protein: CASRRDLSSYNEQFF
clone size: once; V gene: TRBV28; D gene: .; J gene: TRBJ1-4; CDR3 DNA: TGTGCCAGCAAAATACGTGACAGGAATGGGAATGAAAAACTGTTTTTT; CDR3 protein: CASKIRDRNGNEKLFF
clone size: .; V gene: TRBV4-3; D gene: TRBD1; J gene: TRBJ2-7; CDR3 DNA: TGCGCCAGCAGCTCCGGGACAGGGGGCTACGAGCAGTACTTC; CDR3 protein: CASSSGTGGYEQYF
clone size: .; V gene: TRBV6-6; D gene: .; J gene: TRBJ1-3; CDR3 DNA: TGTGCCAGCAGTCCTCCCCAGATTGGCAGCTCTGGAAACACCATATATTTT; CDR3 protein: CASSPPQIGSSGNTIYF
clone size: few; V gene: TRBV7-2; D gene: TRBD2; J gene: TRBJ2-7; CDR3 DNA: TGTGCCAGCAGCCTCAAGCGGGGCCGTAGCTCCTACGAGCAGTACTTC; CDR3 protein: CASSLKRGRSSYEQYF
clone size: .; V gene: TRBV29-1; D gene: .; J gene: TRBJ2-7; CDR3 DNA: TGCAGCGTTATTAATCCCTACGAGCAGTACTTC; CDR3 protein: CSVINPYEQYF
clone size: .; V gene: TRBV7-6; D gene: .; J gene: TRBJ1-4; CDR3 DNA: TGTGCCAGCAGCTCTCAATTAGAATGGACTAATGAAAAACTGTTTTTT; CDR3 protein: CASSSQLEWTNEKLFF
clone size: once; V gene: TRBV9; D gene: TRBD1; J gene: TRBJ2-6; CDR3 DNA: TGTGCCAGCAGCGCCGGACAGGGGCTTTCTGGGGCCAACGTGCTGACTTTC; CDR3 protein: CASSAGQGLSGANVLTF
clone size: .; V gene: TRBV15; D gene: .; J gene: TRBJ2-3; CDR3 DNA: TGTGCCACCAGCAGACGACAGGCTATCCCTACGCAGTATTTT; CDR3 protein: CATSRRQAIPTQYF
clone size: .; V gene: TRBV7-9; D gene: .; J gene: TRBJ1-2; CDR3 DNA: TGTGCCAGCAGCTTAGGTTACGAGTCAGAGAGGTATGGCTACACCTTC; CDR3 protein: CASSLGYESERYGYTF
clone size: .; V gene: TRBV27; D gene: TRBD2; J gene: TRBJ2-5; CDR3 DNA: TGTGCCAGCAGTTTAATCCCAGTGGTGACTAGCGGCATCCAAGAGACCCAGTACTTC; CDR3 protein: CASSLIPVVTSGIQETQYF
clone size: .; V gene: TRBV5-1; D gene: .; J gene: TRBJ1-4; CDR3 DNA: TGCGCCAGCAGCTTGGCCGGAGTTAATGAAAAACTGTTTTTT; CDR3 protein: CASSLAGVNEKLFF
clone size: .; V gene: TRBV4-3; D gene: TRBD2; J gene: TRBJ2-1; CDR3 DNA: TGCGCCAGCAGAGTTACTAGCGGGGGATACAATGAGCAGTTCTTC; CDR3 protein: CASRVTSGGYNEQFF
clone size: once; V gene: TRBV7-9; D gene: TRBD1; J gene: TRBJ1-2; CDR3 DNA: TGTGCCAGCAGCTTAGAGGCAGGGGGAGGCTTCTATGGCTACACCTTC; CDR3 protein: CASSLEAGGGFYGYTF
clone size: .; V gene: TRBV19; D gene: .; J gene: TRBJ2-1; CDR3 DNA: TGTGCCAGTAGTATTGCGGGCCGAGGCAATGAGCAGTTCTTC; CDR3 protein: CASSIAGRGNEQFF
clone size: .; V gene: TRBV6-6; D gene: .; J gene: TRBJ1-2; CDR3 DNA: TGTGCCAGCAGTTATGAGATTAACTATGGCTACACCTTC; CDR3 protein: CASSYEINYGYTF
clone size: .; V gene: TRBV14; D gene: TRBD1; J gene: TRBJ1-1; CDR3 DNA: TGTGCCAGCAGCCAAGTTTTCCCTACAGGGGGCGCGGAAAACACTGAAGCTTTCTTT; CDR3 protein: CASSQVFPTGGAENTEAFF
clone size: .; V gene: TRBV5-8; D gene: .; J gene: TRBJ2-7; CDR3 DNA: TGTGCCAGCAGCCTGGGGGGGCTCTCCTACGAGCAGTACTTC; CDR3 protein: CASSLGGLSYEQYF
clone size: once; V gene: TRBV19; D gene: .; J gene: TRBJ2-3; CDR3 DNA: TGTGCCAGTAGTACAGCCAGGGACAGTAACCCGGGACTAGTGAGAGATACGCAGTATTTT; CDR3 protein: CASSTARDSNPGLVRDTQYF
clone size: .; V gene: TRBV3-1/TRBV3-2; D gene: .; J gene: TRBJ2-1; CDR3 DNA: TGTGCCAGCAGCTGGGGCGACGAGGTTTGGAATGAGCAGTTCTTC; CDR3 protein: CASSWGDEVWNEQFF
clone size: .; V gene: TRBV2; D gene: .; J gene: TRBJ1-5; CDR3 DNA: TGTGCCAGCAGCCAGGACAGTTCCCTTAATCAGCCCCAGCATTTT; CDR3 protein: CASSQDSSLNQPQHF
clone size: .; V gene: TRBV4-1; D gene: .; J gene: TRBJ2-2; CDR3 DNA: TGCGCCAGCAGCCATCTCGGGGAGGCGAACACCGGGGAGCTGTTTTTT; CDR3 protein: CASSHLGEANTGELFF
clone size: once; V gene: TRBV27; D gene: .; J gene: TRBJ2-3; CDR3 DNA: TGTGCCAGCATCCCCGGCAGGGTCGGTTTAGGCACAGATACGCAGTATTTT; CDR3 protein: CASIPGRVGLGTDTQYF
clone size: .; V gene: TRBV7-9; D gene: .; J gene: TRBJ2-5; CDR3 DNA: TGTGCCAGCAGCCCTCTACAGGGTTGGGAGACCCAGTACTTC; CDR3 protein: CASSPLQGWETQYF
clone size: .; V gene: TRBV27; D gene: .; J gene: TRBJ1-5; CDR3 DNA: TGTGCCAGCAGTTTTCGGCAGGATCAGCCCCAGCATTTT; CDR3 protein: CASSFRQDQPQHF
clone size: once; V gene: TRBV19; D gene: TRBD1; J gene: TRBJ1-2; CDR3 DNA: TGTGCCAGTAGTGTATACAGGGGCGATGGCTACACCTTC; CDR3 protein: CASSVYRGDGYTF
clone size: .; V gene: TRBV7-2; D gene: .; J gene: TRBJ1-4; CDR3 DNA: TGTGCCAGCAGCTTAACAGGGTCAGGGCATGCAACTAATGAAAAACTGTTTTTT; CDR3 protein: CASSLTGSGHATNEKLFF
clone size: .; V gene: TRBV7-9; D gene: TRBD1; J gene: TRBJ2-7; CDR3 DNA: TGTGCCAGCAGCCGAAGGACAGGCCCCCATGCGTCGGACGAGCAGTACTTC; CDR3 protein: CASSRRTGPHASDEQYF
clone size: .; V gene: TRBV6-5; D gene: TRBD2; J gene: TRBJ2-3; CDR3 DNA: TGTGCCAGCAGTTACTCGCCGGGAGGCATGACAGATACGCAGTATTTT; CDR3 protein: CASSYSPGGMTDTQYF
clone size: .; V gene: TRBV10-3; D gene: .; J gene: TRBJ2-3; CDR3 DNA: TGTGCCATCAGCAAAGCTAGCAGCGGCACAGATACGCAGTATTTT; CDR3 protein: CAISKASSGTDTQYF
clone size: .; V gene: TRBV27; D gene: TRBD1; J gene: TRBJ1-5; CDR3 DNA: TGTGCCAGCAGTCCAAAACGACAGGGGGCGAATCAGCCCCAGCATTTT; CDR3 protein: CASSPKRQGANQPQHF
clone size: .; V gene: TRBV28; D gene: .; J gene: TRBJ2-1; CDR3 DNA: TGTGCCAGCAGTTCGGTAGCCAATGAGCAGTTCTTC; CDR3 protein: CASSSVANEQFF
clone size: .; V gene: TRBV11-2; D gene: .; J gene: TRBJ2-1; CDR3 DNA: TGTGCCAGCAGCTTAAGTGGGAGTGAGCAGTTCTTC; CDR3 protein: CASSLSGSEQFF
clone size: .; V gene: TRBV14; D gene: TRBD1; J gene: TRBJ1-2; CDR3 DNA: TGTGCCAGCAGCCAAGTCTTGACAGGGACCGGCTACACCTTC; CDR3 protein: CASSQVLTGTGYTF
clone size: .; V gene: TRBV11-2; D gene: .; J gene: TRBJ1-1; CDR3 DNA: TGTGCCAGCAGCTCACTGGGGGGGAAGAACACTGAAGCTTTCTTT; CDR3 protein: CASSSLGGKNTEAFF
clone size: .; V gene: TRBV5-6; D gene: .; J gene: TRBJ2-7; CDR3 DNA: TGTGCCAGCAGCCAACAGGCTTCCTACGAGCAGTACTTC; CDR3 protein: CASSQQASYEQYF
clone size: once; V gene: TRBV28; D gene: TRBD2; J gene: TRBJ2-1; CDR3 DNA: TGTGCCAGCAGTTCTCGGGAGGGCCTACATGAGCAGTTCTTC; CDR3 protein: CASSSREGLHEQFF
clone size: .; V gene: TRBV20-1; D gene: .; J gene: TRBJ2-3; CDR3 DNA: TGCAGTGCTAGATTGGAGGTTACGCAGTATTTT; CDR3 protein: CSARLEVTQYF